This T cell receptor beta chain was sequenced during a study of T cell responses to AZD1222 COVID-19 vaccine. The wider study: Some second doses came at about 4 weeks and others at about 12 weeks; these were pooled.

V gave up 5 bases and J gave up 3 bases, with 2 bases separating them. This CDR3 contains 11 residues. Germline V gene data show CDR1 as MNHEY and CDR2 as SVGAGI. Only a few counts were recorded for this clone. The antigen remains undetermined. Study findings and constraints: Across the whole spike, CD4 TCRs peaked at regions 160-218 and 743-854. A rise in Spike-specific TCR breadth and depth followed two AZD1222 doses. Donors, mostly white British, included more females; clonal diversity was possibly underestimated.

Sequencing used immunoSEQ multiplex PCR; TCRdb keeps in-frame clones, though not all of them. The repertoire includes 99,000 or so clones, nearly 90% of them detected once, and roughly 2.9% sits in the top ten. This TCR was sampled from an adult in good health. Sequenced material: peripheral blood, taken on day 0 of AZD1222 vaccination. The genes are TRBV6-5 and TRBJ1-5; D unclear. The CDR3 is CASSTNQPQHF. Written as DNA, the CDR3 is TGTGCCAGCAGTACCAATCAGCCCCAGCATTTT.